The 27 T cell receptor beta chains below were found in one sample sequenced in a study of vaccination effects on CD4 cells after COVID-19. Produced via immunoSEQ multiplex PCR; TCRdb's table is partial and in-frame only. The sample includes about 24,000 clones, around 79% of them seen just once. Within the ViraFEST assay, antigen-specific CD4+ T cells underwent expansion with viral peptide pools prior to sequencing. An approximately ten-day culture period preceded the isolation of CD4+ T cells. Either the mRNA-1273 or the BNT162b2 vaccine was given to participants as two doses. These receptors' targets are unknown. Specimen: CD4+ T cells from PBMCs cultured with SARS-CoV-2 spike peptides, collected after COVID-19 vaccination. Receptors were obtained from a human donor who received a COVID-19 vaccine.

The V gene is TRBV25-1, the J gene TRBJ1-4; D is ambiguous. Trimming removed 4 bases at V and 8 bases at J, with 14 bases between. The CDR3 is made up of 14 amino acids. Germline assignment: CDR1 MGHDK and CDR2 SYGVNS. Here the CDR3 reads CASSGSSYREKLFF. The CDR3 nucleotides are TGTGCCAGCAGTGGCAGCAGCTATCGAGAAAAACTGTTTTTT.

This clone was counted a single time. The rearrangement links TRBV9 to TRBJ1-5, with 9 bases lining up with TRBD1. The germline V gene has CDR1 SGDLS and CDR2 YYNGEE. This CDR3 has 16 amino acids. Trimming cost V 1 base and J 7 bases; bases outside gene matches: 9. CDR3 sequence reads: CASSVPPGQGSQPQHF. The DNA for the CDR3 is TGTGCCAGCAGCGTACCCCCGGGACAGGGTTCACAGCCCCAGCATTTT. Full variable domain (outside the CDR3, taken from reference TRBV9 and TRBJ1-5): DSGVTQTPKHLITATGQRVTLRCSPRSGDLSVYWYQQSLDQGLQFLIQYYNGEERAKGNILERFSAQQFPDLHSELNLSSLELGDSALYFCASSVPPGQGSQPQHFGDGTRLSIL.

J is TRBJ2-1 and V is TRBV7-2; D remains ambiguous. The ends were cut back, 2 bases at V and 5 bases at J, with 10 bases in the middle. Germline V lookup: CDR1 SGHTA, CDR2 FQGNSA. This CDR3 is built from 14 residues. CDR3 sequence: CASSLTPVDNEQFF. The CDR3 coding sequence is TGTGCCAGCAGCTTAACTCCGGTAGACAATGAGCAGTTCTTC.

The rearrangement uses TRBV6-1 and TRBJ1-3; 8 positions match TRBD1. The CDR3 runs 18 residues. Germline V CDR1 and CDR2: MNHNS, SASEGT. Trimming took 0 bases from V and 4 from J; bases not matched to a gene: 11. The DNA for the CDR3 is TGTGCCAGCAGTGAAGCTCTCGGTGGACAGGGAGGGGGAAACACCATATATTTT. As protein: CASSEALGGQGGGNTIYF.

This chain joins TRBV27 and TRBJ2-1; 10 bases match TRBD2. CDR1 and CDR2 from the germline V gene are MNHEY and SMNVEV (reference sequence). This CDR3 contains 15 residues. V lost 7 bases and J lost 2; bases outside the gene matches: 5. The CDR3 DNA sequence: TGTGCCAGCAAAAGCGGGGGGGTTCCCTACAATGAGCAGTTCTTC. Protein sequence: CASKSGGVPYNEQFF.

This chain links TRBV10-3 with TRBJ2-7; either TRBD1 or TRBD2 may supply D (6 bases each). Trimming cost V 5 bases and J 3 bases, with 14 bases left between them. CDR3 length equals 14 residues. Germline V gives CDR1 ENHRY, CDR2 SYGVKD. The CDR3 protein is CAISLGGQNYEQYF. The CDR3 coding sequence is TGTGCCATCAGTCTGGGGGGCCAAAACTACGAGCAGTACTTC.

This clone has just a few counts. The chain carries TRBV6-1 and TRBJ1-2; 10 bases line up with TRBD1. This CDR3 spans 15 amino acids. V shed 2 bases, J shed 7 bases, and the junction held 7 bases outside the gene matches. The germline gives CDR1 MNHNS, CDR2 SASEGT. The CDR3 coding sequence is TGTGCCAGCAGTGAAATTTGGACAGGGGGTTCTGGCTACACCTTC. Its translation: CASSEIWTGGSGYTF.

This clone was counted a single time. The chain joins TRBV7-2 to TRBJ1-2, with a weak D call TRBD1 (5 bases). Trimming took 2 bases from V and 7 from J, leaving 8 bases between them. CDR1 SGHTA and CDR2 FQGNSA come from the germline V gene. The CDR3 spans 12 residues. The CDR3 DNA is TGTGCCAGCAGCTTAATAGGGACTGGCTACACCTTC. This translates into CASSLIGTGYTF.

This clone occurred a few times. V is TRBV12-5 and J is TRBJ2-3; D may be TRBD2 (5 bases). The CDR3 consists of 15 residues. V shed 1 base and J shed 3 bases, with 11 bases lying between them. Germline assignment: CDR1 LGHNT and CDR2 FRNRAP. For the CDR3, the DNA is TGTGCTAGTGGTTTGGATACGGGAATGACAGATACGCAGTATTTT. The encoded protein is CASGLDTGMTDTQYF. Using reference TRBV12-5 and TRBJ2-3 for the parts outside the CDR3, the full variable domain is DARVTQTPRHKVTEMGQEVTMRCQPILGHNTVFWYRQTMMQGLELLAYFRNRAPLDDSGMPKDRFSAEMPDATLATLKIQPSEPRDSAVYFCASGLDTGMTDTQYFGPGTRLTVL.

The chain couples TRBV6-6 to TRBJ2-3; TRBD2 agrees at 10 bases. Germline V CDR1 and CDR2: MNHNY, SVGAGI (reference sequence). This CDR3 spans 15 amino acids. After removal of 6 bases from V and 6 bases from J, the junction contained 9 bases not matched to a gene. CDR3 in DNA: TGTGCCAGCAGGGCTAGCGGGGGAATTCCCGATACGCAGTATTTT. Translated: CASRASGGIPDTQYF.

The chain is built from TRBV29-1 and TRBJ2-2; perhaps TRBD1 as D (7 bases). Between the trimmed V and J ends, which lost 6 bases and 4 bases, there was a span of 18 bases. CDR1 and CDR2 from the germline V gene are SQVTM and ANQGSEA. The CDR3 sequence is 15 residues long. In nucleotides, the CDR3 is TGCAGCGTCGGGGGCCAGACAGGGACCACCGGGGAGCTGTTTTTT. Protein product: CSVGGQTGTTGELFF.

The chain uses TRBV28 and TRBJ1-5; D is ambiguous. Trimming left V 6 bases short and J 4 bases short, with 13 bases between. The V gene's germline CDR1 is MDHEN and CDR2 SYDVKM. The CDR3 contains 14 residues. CDR3 DNA sequence: TGTGCCAGCAGCCCTCCGATGATAAATCAGCCCCAGCATTTT. Its translation: CASSPPMINQPQHF.

V and J are TRBV3-1 (or the pseudogene TRBV3-2) and TRBJ2-2, with 8 positions matching TRBD1. V was clipped by 4 bases and J by 6 bases; unmatched bases: 10. This CDR3 region has 16 residues. Per the germline V gene, CDR1 is LGHDT and CDR2 is YNNKEL (reference sequence). The CDR3 loop is CASSPSGTGTAGELFF. The CDR3 nucleotides read TGTGCCAGCAGCCCCTCCGGGACAGGCACCGCCGGGGAGCTGTTTTTT.

V usage is TRBV6-6 and J usage is TRBJ1-1; D call uncertain. Germline V CDR1 and CDR2: MNHNY, SVGAGI (reference sequence). The CDR3 covers 13 residues. V was cut by 7 bases and J by 1 base, with 10 bases left in between. The CDR3 region has the DNA TGTGCCAGCATCTACGGAGGGAACACTGAAGCTTTCTTT. Amino acid sequence: CASIYGGNTEAFF.

This chain links TRBV23-1 with TRBJ2-7; 12 bases match TRBD1. TRBV23-1 is labeled an ORF, and its function is uncertain. The CDR3 consists of 17 residues. J gave up 6 bases and V 0 bases, and 9 bases lay outside the gene matches. CDR3 DNA sequence: TGCGCCAGCAGTCAATCCGCGGGGACAGGGGGCGCTTGCGAGCAGTACTTC. It is translated as CASSQSAGTGGACEQYF.

This chain joins TRBV6-5 and TRBJ1-1; D possibly corresponds to TRBD1 (5 bases). CDR1 and CDR2 from the germline V gene are MNHEY and SVGAGI. The CDR3 has 14 amino acids. V was pared by 6 bases and J by 0 bases, with 11 bases between. The CDR3 loop reads CASSKGRVNTEAFF. The DNA of the CDR3 is TGTGCCAGCAGCAAGGGGAGAGTGAACACTGAAGCTTTCTTT.

This clone was seen a single time. The chain is built from TRBV18 and TRBJ2-1; D perhaps matches TRBD1 (5 bases). Germline-derived CDR1 and CDR2 are KGHSH and LQKENI. There are 15 residues in the CDR3. The V gene lost 3 bases and the J gene lost 5 bases, with 14 bases spanning the gap. The CDR3 is CASSPQEGAHNEQFF. The CDR3 bases are TGTGCCAGCTCACCCCAGGAAGGGGCTCACAATGAGCAGTTCTTC.

V is TRBV6-5 and J is TRBJ1-5; D is ambiguous. The length of the CDR3 is 15 residues. The germline gives CDR1 MNHEY, CDR2 SVGAGI. Trimming removed 5 bases from V and 4 bases from J, with 15 bases in between. The CDR3 region is CASSKTYLDNQPQHF. CDR3 coding DNA: TGTGCCAGCAGTAAGACCTATCTCGATAATCAGCCCCAGCATTTT.

In DNA form, the CDR3 reads TGTGCCAGTAGTCTCGTTGAAGCGGGAGCCTACGAGCAGTACTTC. It yields the protein CASSLVEAGAYEQYF. The rearrangement uses TRBV19 and TRBJ2-7, with 8 positions matching TRBD2. The V gene's germline CDR1 is LNHDA and CDR2 SQIVND (reference sequence). The CDR3 totals 15 residues. Unmatched junction bases numbered 8, after V lost 5 bases and J lost 2 bases.

The V call is TRBV5-8, the J call TRBJ2-1; 9 bases are shared with TRBD2. The CDR3 totals 14 residues. The germline CDR1 and CDR2 sequences are SGHTS and YDEGEE. V lost 4 bases and J lost 9; bases outside the gene matches: 8. DNA of the CDR3: TGTGCCAGCAGCCATCTAGCGGGGCGTGGTGAGCAGTTCTTC. Protein: CASSHLAGRGEQFF.

Within the sample, this clone is large. The chain uses TRBV27 and TRBJ2-7; perhaps TRBD1 as D (6 bases). V was clipped by 4 bases and J by 6 bases, with 7 bases between them. Germline V gene sequence: CDR1 MNHEY, CDR2 SMNVEV (reference sequence). The CDR3 consists of 11 residues. CDR3 protein: CASSSGVEQYF. The CDR3 bases are TGTGCCAGCAGTTCAGGGGTCGAGCAGTACTTC.

The chain has TRBV11-2 and TRBJ2-5; 9 bases line up with TRBD2. The ends lost 1 base at V and 2 bases at J; junction bases unmatched: 11. The CDR3 extends over 18 amino acids. The germline CDR1 and CDR2 sequences are SGHAT and FQNNGV. The CDR3 DNA reads as TGTGCCAGCAGCTTAGTTGGGGGCGGGGGGGCCAGGCAAGAGACCCAGTACTTC. Its protein is CASSLVGGGGARQETQYF.

This chain links TRBV20-1 with TRBJ2-3; D is unresolved. Trimming shortened V by 2 bases and J by 5 bases, and 5 bases separated the two germline ends. Germline V gene data show CDR1 as DFQATT and CDR2 as SNEGSKA (reference sequence). The CDR3 has 11 residues. CDR3 in amino acids: CSARRGDTQYF. The CDR3 coding sequence is TGCAGTGCTAGAAGAGGAGATACGCAGTATTTT.

The V and J genes are TRBV9 and TRBJ2-3; the D gene is possibly TRBD1 (5 bases). This CDR3 region has 15 residues. V lost 5 bases to trimming and J lost 0 bases, with 13 bases between them. Germline V gene sequence: CDR1 SGDLS, CDR2 YYNGEE. CDR3 DNA: TGTGCCAGCAGTCAGACAGAGAAAAGCACAGATACGCAGTATTTT. Its translation: CASSQTEKSTDTQYF.

The rearrangement uses TRBV6-5 and TRBJ1-2; TRBD1 agrees at 7 bases. Losses at the gene ends were 6 bases for V and 5 bases for J; bases not matched to a gene: 12. Germline-derived CDR1 and CDR2 are MNHEY and SVGAGI. The CDR3 runs to 15 residues. CDR3 coding DNA: TGTGCCAGCAGCCGAGGGACAGTCTTAGGGTATGGCTACACCTTC. Protein product: CASSRGTVLGYGYTF.

The chain employs TRBV20-1 and TRBJ1-1; D perhaps matches TRBD1 (5 bases). Between the trimmed V and J ends, which lost 3 bases and 1 base, there was a span of 12 bases. Germline assignment: CDR1 DFQATT and CDR2 SNEGSKA (reference sequence). The CDR3 sequence is 14 residues long. CDR3 in DNA: TGCAGTGCTAGTCTTCGGGGGAGGAACACTGAAGCTTTCTTT. Translation gives CSASLRGRNTEAFF.

In this sample, this clone turned up a few times. CDR3 sequence reads: CASSLDHSGTGTPGELFF. CDR3 nucleotides: TGTGCCAGCAGCTTAGATCACTCCGGGACAGGGACGCCCGGGGAGCTGTTTTTT. V and J are TRBV11-3 and TRBJ2-2; 9 nucleotides match TRBD1. Germline V gene lookup returns CDR1 SGHNT and CDR2 YENEEA. The junction had 11 bases not matched to a gene; V was cut back by 0 bases and J by 6 bases. This CDR3 spans 18 amino acids.